These 11 T cell receptor beta chains were sequenced from one sample in a study of blood T cell repertoires in COVID-19. Measured with immunoSEQ multiplex PCR; TCRdb has only the in-frame clones, and not every one. Altogether approximately 380,000 clones are present, approximately 81% being singletons, with the ten largest covering 3.5% to 4%. The sample consisted of peripheral blood. Source of these receptors: a woman aged 18-30 years with acute or convalescent COVID-19.

This sequence joins TRBV5-1 and TRBJ2-5; 8 bases fit TRBD1. Trimming at V came to 1 base and at J to 1 base, leaving 3 bases not matched to a gene. This CDR3 region has 15 residues. Germline V gives CDR1 SGHRS, CDR2 YFSETQ. The CDR3 is CASSLRGQVQETQYF. The CDR3 DNA reads as TGCGCCAGCAGCTTGAGGGGACAGGTCCAAGAGACCCAGTACTTC.

This clone appeared a single time. This sequence joins TRBV19 and TRBJ1-1, with TRBD1 matching over 8 bases. Germline values: CDR1 LNHDA, CDR2 SQIVND (reference sequence). The CDR3 extends over 14 amino acids. Trimming removed 7 bases from V and 1 base from J; junction bases left unmatched: 5. The CDR3 DNA sequence: TGTGCCAGTACCCCCGGACAGGGGAACACTGAAGCTTTCTTT. Translation gives CASTPGQGNTEAFF.

This clone came up once. This chain links TRBV7-2 with TRBJ1-2, with TRBD1 matching over 10 bases. Looked up from germline, CDR1 is SGHTA and CDR2 is FQGNSA. The CDR3 has 14 amino acids. Trimming took 5 bases from V and 8 from J; bases not matched to a gene: 8. The CDR3 sequence: CASSPGTGVKGYTF. CDR3 nucleotides: TGTGCCAGCAGCCCCGGGACAGGGGTGAAGGGCTACACCTTC.

The chain couples TRBV4-1 to TRBJ1-5, with 7 nucleotides matching TRBD1. This CDR3 is built from 16 residues. The germline V gene encodes CDR1 MGHRA and CDR2 YSYEKL. Trimming took 0 bases from V and 7 from J; bases not matched to a gene: 9. CDR3 sequence reads: CASSQDTRGVRQPQHF. The CDR3 DNA sequence: TGCGCCAGCAGCCAAGATACCAGGGGGGTTCGGCAGCCCCAGCATTTT.

The V gene is TRBV7-8, the J gene TRBJ2-5, with a possible D match to TRBD2 (6 bases). Germline V gives CDR1 SGHVS, CDR2 FQNEAQ. Trimming left V 1 base short and J 4 bases short, with 16 bases between. This CDR3 has 16 residues. The DNA for the CDR3 is TGTGCCAGCAGCTTAGATGGCGGGATGGGGGGAGAGACCCAGTACTTC. Translation: CASSLDGGMGGETQYF.

The rearrangement links TRBV28 to TRBJ1-4, with 8 bases that match TRBD1. The CDR3 is made up of 14 amino acids. The germline V gene encodes CDR1 MDHEN and CDR2 SYDVKM. The J segment lost 7 bases and the V segment lost 5 bases, leaving 6 bases of the junction unmatched. CDR3 DNA sequence: TGTGCCAGCAGTCTGACAGGGGCAGGTGAAAAACTGTTTTTT. This gives the protein CASSLTGAGEKLFF. Using reference TRBV28 and TRBJ1-4 for the parts outside the CDR3, the full variable domain is DVKVTQSSRYLVKRTGEKVFLECVQDMDHENMFWYRQDPGLGLRLIYFSYDVKMKEKGDIPEGYSVSREKKERFSLILESASTNQTSMYLCASSLTGAGEKLFFGSGTQLSVL.

In this sample, this clone turned up a few times. J is TRBJ1-2 and V is TRBV19; TRBD1 matches 7 bases. The CDR3 totals 13 residues. Germline CDR1 reads LNHDA; CDR2 reads SQIVND (reference sequence). After removal of 6 bases from V and 7 bases from J, the junction contained 8 bases not matched to a gene. The CDR3 nucleotides read TGTGCCAGTAGCTGGACAGGTCCTAGTGGCTACACCTTC. It yields the protein CASSWTGPSGYTF.

This chain uses TRBV25-1 with TRBJ2-5; the match to TRBD2 covers 8 bases. V was pared by 6 bases and J by 5 bases, with 2 bases of the junction left unmatched. Germline V gene lookup returns CDR1 MGHDK and CDR2 SYGVNS. The CDR3 extends over 12 amino acids. CDR3 in amino acids: CASRRGAETQYF. The CDR3 DNA follows: TGTGCCAGCAGGCGGGGGGCGGAGACCCAGTACTTC.

This clone has only a few counts. This sequence joins TRBV5-4 and TRBJ2-7; a weak D match, TRBD1 (6 bases). Trimming removed 2 bases at V and 2 bases at J, with 11 bases between. In germline, CDR1 is SGHNT, CDR2 YYREEE (reference sequence). The CDR3 is 14 residues long. CDR3 loop: CASSLQGPTYEQYF. The CDR3 nucleotides read TGTGCCAGCAGCTTACAGGGACCTACCTACGAGCAGTACTTC.

The J gene is TRBJ2-1, the V gene TRBV30; TRBD2 aligns across 10 bases. The CDR3 is 14 residues long. V lost 0 bases to trimming and J lost 7 bases; unmatched junction nucleotides: 3. Germline V gene sequence: CDR1 GTSNPN, CDR2 SVGIG (reference sequence). The CDR3 DNA sequence: TGTGCCTGGAGTGTCACTAGCGGGGAAAATGAGCAGTTCTTC. Protein sequence: CAWSVTSGENEQFF.

For the CDR3, the DNA is TGCGCCAGCAGCCCCGGACAGGGGGCCTATGGCTACACCTTC. Protein: CASSPGQGAYGYTF. J is TRBJ1-2 and V is TRBV10-1, with 11 bases matching TRBD1. Germline lookup yields CDR1 WNHNN and CDR2 SYGVQD (reference sequence). CDR3 size: 14 residues. V lost 6 bases, J lost 4 bases, and 4 bases stayed unmatched.